The next 15 T cell receptor beta chains were all read from a single sample in a study of molecular identifiers for immune sequencing clone quantification. MiXCR, applied by TCRdb to the PCR reads, yields one record per CDR3 protein. Here the sample spans over 90,000 distinct CDR3 sequences, around 37% being singletons. What was sequenced was naive CD8+ T cells from blood, with Jurkat cell RNA spiked in. Subset in this sample: FACS-sorted CD8+CD4-CCR7+CD45RA+ naive T cells. These receptors originate from a human donor in good health. Some libraries in this study had Jurkat cell RNA spiked in.

This clonotype was seen at least ten times. This chain connects TRBV7-2 to TRBJ1-1; D remains unclear. The V gene lost 6 bases and the J gene lost 6 bases, with 11 bases spanning the gap. The length of the CDR3 is 12 residues. Germline values: CDR1 SGHTA, CDR2 FQGNSA. The DNA of the CDR3 is TGTGCCAGCAGAGGAAGAGCGTCTGAAGCTTTCTTT. Protein: CASRGRASEAFF.

Details on this clonotype: At one of its ends the junction is not consistent with the germline gene, which may arise from a read error. This chain links TRBV13 with TRBJ2-7, with D maybe TRBD2 (5 bases). CDR1 is PRHDT and CDR2 is FYEKMQ in the germline V gene (reference sequence). The CDR3 sequence is 15 residues long. CDR3 nucleotides: TGTGCCAGCAGCTTATCCCCGGGGAACTCCTACGAGCTGTACTTC. Its translation is CASSLSPGNSYELYF.

The rearrangement uses TRBV20-1 and TRBJ2-2; D is ambiguous. Germline loops: CDR1 DFQATT, CDR2 SNEGSKA (reference sequence). The V end lost 7 bases, the J end lost 7 bases, and 7 bases lay between the germline ends. The CDR3 runs 10 residues. Here the CDR3 DNA reads TGCAGTGGGCGGCACGGGGAGCTGTTTTTT. Translated: CSGRHGELFF.

This chain uses TRBV7-9 with TRBJ2-5; possible D gene TRBD2, 7 bases. Germline loops: CDR1 SEHNR, CDR2 FQNEAQ (reference sequence). The CDR3 extends over 16 amino acids. Trimming took 7 bases from V and 3 from J, leaving 21 bases between them. In DNA form, the CDR3 reads TGTGCCAGCACCCGGACTAGGGGGTCGGAAAAAGAGACCCAGTACTTC. Translation: CASTRTRGSEKETQYF.

Of note for this clonotype: The conserved closing phenylalanine or tryptophan is absent in this CDR3, likely reflecting a read error. The rearrangement uses TRBV5-3 and TRBJ2-5; D is ambiguous. TRBV5-3 is placed among ORFs of uncertain function. Trimming took off 9 bases at V and 3 bases at J, with 18 bases between the two ends. The CDR3 sequence is 14 residues long. The CDR3 nucleotides read TGTGCCAACAGCTTGGTCCAGCCAAAAGAGACCCAGTACCTC. Protein sequence: CANSLVQPKETQYL.

In regard to this clonotype: One end of the junction is discordant with germline, which a read error may explain. The chain couples TRBV28 to TRBJ2-4; TRBD2 matches 7 bases. The CDR3 runs 16 residues. Germline V gene data show CDR1 as MDHEN and CDR2 as SYDVKM. CDR3 nucleotide sequence: TGTGCCAGCCTTAAGACTAGGCTAGCGGCCAGAAACATTCAGTACTTC. It translates to CASLKTRLAARNIQYF.

In the case of this clonotype: A much larger clone lies a single base off, so this may be a read error. This sequence joins TRBV5-1 and TRBJ2-7, with D possibly TRBD1 on 6 matching bases. CDR1 is SGHRS, CDR2 YFSETQ, per germline. This CDR3 is built from 16 residues. CDR3 DNA: TGCGCCAGCAGCGCGCACCGGGACACTGCCTCCTCCGAGCAGTACTTC. Translation: CASSAHRDTASSEQYF.

This chain connects TRBV27 to TRBJ2-3; D could derive from TRBD1 or TRBD2 (5 bases each). CDR1 MNHEY and CDR2 SMNVEV come from the germline V gene (reference sequence). This CDR3 region has 16 residues. V was trimmed by 0 bases and J by 0 bases, leaving 10 bases between them. CDR3 sequence: CASSLSEGLSTDTQYF. The CDR3 DNA reads as TGTGCCAGCAGTTTATCCGAGGGGCTTAGCACAGATACGCAGTATTTT.

This clonotype was detected only a few times. The gene calls are TRBV20-1 and TRBJ2-3, with D unclear. The CDR3 covers 12 residues. CDR1 is DFQATT, CDR2 SNEGSKA, per germline (reference sequence). V shed 3 bases and J shed 7 bases, with 11 bases lying between them. The CDR3 DNA is TGCAGTGCTAGGGGTGACGAACATACGCAGTATTTT. This translates into CSARGDEHTQYF.

This clonotype was picked up many times. V gene TRBV14 combines with J gene TRBJ1-1; TRBD1 is a possible D gene (5 bases). The germline V gene has CDR1 SGHDN and CDR2 FVKESK. This CDR3 is 15 amino acids long. V gave up 0 bases and J gave up 6 bases, with 14 bases separating them. As DNA, the CDR3 is TGTGCCAGCAGCCAAGAGCTGTCCCTGGGGCCTGAAGCTTTCTTT. Its translation is CASSQELSLGPEAFF.

V is TRBV13 and J is TRBJ2-6; D remains unclear. The CDR3 loop spans 15 amino acids. Deletions cut 11 bases from V and 1 base from J, with 15 bases between. Per germline, CDR1 PRHDT and CDR2 FYEKMQ (reference sequence). The CDR3, as DNA: TGTGCCGGCAATCAACTGGGTTCTGGGGCCAACGTCCTGACTTTC. This translates into CAGNQLGSGANVLTF.

The rearrangement links TRBV13 to TRBJ2-7; maybe TRBD2 (5 bases). Germline V lookup: CDR1 PRHDT, CDR2 FYEKMQ (reference sequence). This CDR3 has 13 amino acids. The V gene lost 4 bases and the J gene lost 3 bases, with 10 bases spanning the gap. The CDR3 region is CASSSAGDYEQYF. Here the CDR3 DNA reads TGTGCCAGCAGCTCAGCCGGGGACTACGAGCAGTACTTC.

This clonotype was seen only a few times. The chain recombines TRBV12-3 or TRBV12-4 with TRBJ2-4; 7 bases map to TRBD1. V was pared by 0 bases and J by 7 bases, with 6 bases of the junction left unmatched. This CDR3 spans 15 amino acids. The CDR3 is CASSLAIQGPNIQYF. Here the CDR3 DNA reads TGTGCCAGCAGTTTAGCGATACAGGGGCCGAACATTCAGTACTTC.

The table lists this clonotype with a few counts. This rearrangement joins TRBV12-3 or TRBV12-4 to TRBJ2-2; D ambiguous. The CDR3 loop spans 17 amino acids. V was trimmed by 0 bases and J by 3 bases, leaving 14 bases between them. Here the CDR3 reads CASSLAGRGPYTGELFF. The CDR3 DNA reads as TGTGCCAGCAGTTTAGCAGGACGCGGACCATACACCGGGGAGCTGTTTTTT.

The chain uses TRBV6-5 and TRBJ2-7, with D perhaps being TRBD1 or TRBD2 (7 bases each). Looked up from germline, CDR1 is MNHEY and CDR2 is SVGAGI. The V end was cut by 2 bases, the J end by 4 bases, with 12 bases between. This CDR3 region has 14 residues. The CDR3 reads CASSYGRGGYEQYF. The CDR3, as DNA: TGTGCCAGCAGTTACGGCAGGGGGGGTTACGAGCAGTACTTC.